A single sample is the source of the 5 T cell receptor beta chains below, sequenced in a study of shared clonotypes between healthy human individuals. The protocol was immunoSEQ multiplex PCR, while the TCRdb copy is restricted to in-frame clones and leaves out a portion. The sample yields some 1,600,000 clones, 98% seen once. Sequenced sample: naive CD4+ T cells sorted from blood. Subset defined: CD45RA+ positively selected. These receptors originate from a man aged 25-45 years in good health.

The V and J genes are TRBV5-4 and TRBJ2-5; D is uncertain. Trimming stripped 4 bases from V and 2 bases from J, with 15 bases between. This CDR3 contains 15 residues. CDR1 and CDR2 from the germline V gene are SGHNT and YYREEE (reference sequence). The CDR3 sequence is CASSPGRLQQETQYF. DNA for the CDR3: TGTGCCAGCAGCCCTGGACGTTTACAGCAAGAGACCCAGTACTTC.

This clone is a singleton in its sample. The chain employs TRBV28 and TRBJ2-2, with TRBD2 matching 7 bases. J gave up 4 bases and V 6 bases, and 8 bases lay outside the gene matches. Germline V CDR1 and CDR2: MDHEN, SYDVKM. There are 15 residues in the CDR3. The DNA of the CDR3 is TGTGCCAGCAGCCAGTGGGGAGGGTCCACCGGGGAGCTGTTTTTT. This gives the protein CASSQWGGSTGELFF.

The chain uses TRBV5-1 and TRBJ1-1; no clear D gene. This CDR3 has 12 residues. The V gene's germline CDR1 is SGHRS and CDR2 YFSETQ. V was clipped by 3 bases and J by 5 bases, with 8 bases between them. The CDR3: CASSYMGTEAFF. In nucleotides, the CDR3 is TGCGCCAGCAGCTATATGGGGACTGAAGCTTTCTTT.

This chain uses TRBV5-1 with TRBJ2-7, with D perhaps TRBD2 (6 bases). V lost 5 bases and J 2 bases, leaving 20 bases between the germline ends. The CDR3 extends over 16 amino acids. Germline-derived CDR1 and CDR2 are SGHRS and YFSETQ. This chain's CDR3 is CASSFGFGGVPYEQYF. The CDR3, as DNA: TGCGCCAGCAGTTTTGGGTTTGGAGGGGTACCCTACGAGCAGTACTTC.

The chain has TRBV30 and TRBJ2-7; 10 bases fit TRBD2. The CDR3 totals 14 residues. V dropped 3 bases and J dropped 5; count of bases not matched to a gene: 7. Per germline, CDR1 GTSNPN and CDR2 SVGIG (reference sequence). Here the CDR3 reads CAWRRAGGGHEQYF. DNA of the CDR3: TGTGCCTGGAGGCGAGCGGGAGGGGGCCACGAGCAGTACTTC.